The sequence of this T cell receptor beta chain was determined in a study of long-term antiretroviral therapy in people with HIV. Study details: There is a gap of about a decade between the earliest samples and the later 2015 immediate-ART recommendation.

With respect to this clone: The antigen is not known.

The authors ran the immunoSEQ assay, v3.0, at survey level. The repertoire was sequenced with immunoSEQ multiplex PCR; TCRdb's copy has only in-frame clones and lacks some. This table has approximately 24,000 clones, 81% appearing once. Per the germline V gene, CDR1 is LGHNT and CDR2 is FRNRAP. Trimming removed 5 bases from V and 6 bases from J, with 17 bases in between. This CDR3 region has 15 residues. Study-wide points: Pre-ART expanded clones dominated the repertoire at every time point.

The clonotype was recovered from a woman under 30 with HIV. The gene calls are TRBV12-5 and TRBJ2-1; tentatively, D is TRBD1 (6 bases). The sample consisted of unsorted PBMCs, taken at the start of antiretroviral therapy, before treatment. In DNA form, the CDR3 reads TGTGCTAGTGGTCCGGACAGCTCATGGGGCAATGAGCAGTTCTTC. Translated: CASGPDSSWGNEQFF.